Below are 13 T cell receptor beta chains sequenced from a single sample in a study of cytomegalovirus exposure and HLA in healthy donors. 60 Vbeta and 13 Jbeta primers were used in PCR. The protocol was immunoSEQ multiplex PCR, while the TCRdb copy is restricted to in-frame clones and leaves out a portion. The sample yields over 85,000 clones, 60% to 80% seen once. The sequenced sample was PBMCs. These receptors were collected from a man aged 35-49 years in good health and CMV-seronegative.

The gene calls are TRBV30 and TRBJ1-1, with D perhaps matching TRBD1 (6 bases). CDR1 and CDR2 from the germline V gene are GTSNPN and SVGIG (reference sequence). The V and J ends lost 8 bases and 4 bases respectively, with 14 bases between them. The CDR3 has 12 residues. The CDR3 reads CARLGAATEAFF. For the CDR3, the DNA is TGTGCCCGGTTGGGGGCTGCCACTGAAGCTTTCTTT.

The chain uses TRBV2 and TRBJ1-4, with TRBD1 identical over 7 bases. CDR3 length equals 13 residues. Trimming at V came to 6 bases and at J to 2 bases, leaving 0 bases not matched to a gene. Looked up from germline, CDR1 is SNHLY and CDR2 is FYNNEI. The CDR3 bases are TGTGCCAGCAGGGGACAGACTAATGAAAAACTGTTTTTT. Amino acid sequence: CASRGQTNEKLFF.

The V gene is TRBV5-4, the J gene TRBJ1-1; 10 nucleotides agree with TRBD1. Losses at the gene ends were 4 bases for V and 5 bases for J; bases not matched to a gene: 2. Germline-derived CDR1 and CDR2 are SGHNT and YYREEE (reference sequence). There are 13 residues in the CDR3. CDR3 loop: CASSPGQGTEAFF. DNA of the CDR3: TGTGCCAGCAGCCCGGGACAGGGGACTGAAGCTTTCTTT.

The J gene is TRBJ1-2, the V gene TRBV5-6; no firm D call. The CDR3 spans 15 residues. Trimming pared 6 bases from V and 8 bases from J, leaving 23 bases between. CDR1 and CDR2 from the germline V gene are SGHDT and YYEEEE. The chain's CDR3 is CASTLWAEGEVGYTF. The CDR3 bases are TGTGCCAGCACCCTGTGGGCAGAGGGCGAAGTGGGCTACACCTTC.

This clone occurred a few times. The chain combines TRBV6-1 with TRBJ2-1; possibly TRBD2 for D (5 bases). Trimming stripped 6 bases from V and 6 bases from J, with 9 bases between. Germline V gives CDR1 MNHNS, CDR2 SASEGT. The CDR3 length is 12 residues. The CDR3 reads CASRTRGNEQFF. The DNA for the CDR3 is TGTGCCAGCAGGACCCGGGGCAATGAGCAGTTCTTC.

The V gene is TRBV27, the J gene TRBJ2-7; D not certain. The V and J ends lost 10 bases and 0 bases respectively, with 13 bases between them. CDR3 length: 13 residues. The germline gives CDR1 MNHEY, CDR2 SMNVEV (reference sequence). The CDR3 region has the DNA TGTGCCACCAAAAGTCTGCGCTCCTACGAGCAGTACTTC. Translated: CATKSLRSYEQYF.

The chain recombines TRBV11-2 with TRBJ2-2; a weak D match, TRBD2 (5 bases). CDR1 is SGHAT and CDR2 is FQNNGV in the germline V gene. Trimming left V 7 bases short and J 5 bases short, with 14 bases between. This CDR3 spans 14 amino acids. The CDR3: CASNFRSGTGELFF. CDR3 sequence (DNA): TGTGCCAGCAACTTTCGGTCGGGGACCGGGGAGCTGTTTTTT.

This clone was seen just once. The V call is TRBV4-1, the J call TRBJ2-7; no definite D call. This CDR3 region has 15 residues. Trimming cost V 2 bases and J 0 bases, with 11 bases left between them. Germline CDR1 is MGHRA and CDR2 is YSYEKL. CDR3 residues: CASSQSSSGSYEQYF. For the CDR3, the DNA is TGCGCCAGCAGCCAAAGCAGCTCGGGCTCCTACGAGCAGTACTTC.

V is TRBV6-1 and J is TRBJ2-1; D may be TRBD2 (7 bases). The germline V gene has CDR1 MNHNS and CDR2 SASEGT. CDR3 length: 15 amino acids. The germline V and J ends were trimmed by 10 bases and 5 bases, with 21 bases remaining between them. CDR3 in amino acids: CATIRGGARHNEQFF. DNA of the CDR3: TGTGCCACGATTAGGGGGGGCGCAAGGCACAATGAGCAGTTCTTC.

The chain joins TRBV27 to TRBJ2-2; D not certain. CDR3 size: 14 residues. The germline CDR1 and CDR2 sequences are MNHEY and SMNVEV (reference sequence). Trimming took off 2 bases at V and 6 bases at J, with 10 bases between the two ends. DNA of the CDR3: TGTGCCAGCAGTTTAGGATCCGAGGCCGGGGAGCTGTTTTTT. Amino acids: CASSLGSEAGELFF.

This rearrangement joins TRBV19 to TRBJ2-2; 7 bases align to TRBD2. This CDR3 comprises 16 residues. Trimming at V came to 3 bases and at J to 0 bases, leaving 4 bases not matched to a gene. Germline values: CDR1 LNHDA, CDR2 SQIVND (reference sequence). The CDR3: CASSIKGLANTGELFF. CDR3 in DNA: TGTGCCAGTAGTATCAAAGGACTAGCGAACACCGGGGAGCTGTTTTTT.

The chain couples TRBV10-3 to TRBJ1-2, with 12 bases lining up with TRBD1. The CDR3 totals 14 residues. With 3 bases clipped from V and 8 bases from J, the junction kept 4 bases outside the gene matches. CDR1 is ENHRY, CDR2 SYGVKD, per germline. The CDR3 reads CAISEQGTGGGYTF. CDR3 bases: TGTGCCATCAGTGAACAGGGGACAGGGGGCGGCTACACCTTC.

This chain connects TRBV10-2 to TRBJ2-7, with 7 bases identical to TRBD2. This CDR3 spans 13 amino acids. After removal of 6 bases from V and 2 bases from J, the junction contained 4 bases not matched to a gene. Germline-derived CDR1 and CDR2 are WSHSY and SAAADI. The CDR3 loop is CASRRENPYEQYF. In nucleotides, the CDR3 is TGCGCCAGCAGGCGGGAGAACCCCTACGAGCAGTACTTC.